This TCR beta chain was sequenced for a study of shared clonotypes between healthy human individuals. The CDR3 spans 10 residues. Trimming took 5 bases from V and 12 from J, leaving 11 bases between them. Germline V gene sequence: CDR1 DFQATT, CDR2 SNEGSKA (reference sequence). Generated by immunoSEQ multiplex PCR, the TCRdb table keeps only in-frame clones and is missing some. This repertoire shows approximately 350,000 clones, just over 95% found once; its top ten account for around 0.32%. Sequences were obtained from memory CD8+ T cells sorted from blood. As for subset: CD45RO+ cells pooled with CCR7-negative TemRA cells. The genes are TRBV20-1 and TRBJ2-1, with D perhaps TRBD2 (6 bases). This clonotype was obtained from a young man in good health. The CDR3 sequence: CSASGVGQFF. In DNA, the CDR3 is TGCAGTGCTTCGGGGGTCGGGCAGTTCTTC.